Presented here are 25 T cell receptor beta chains from one specimen sequenced in a study of tumor-infiltrating lymphocytes in primary liver carcinoma (dated by TCRdb to between 2016 and 2019). The data were produced on an Illumina HiSeq 2500. Using a constant-region primer and ProtoScript II reverse transcriptase, TCRbeta-specific cDNA was reverse-transcribed from 450 to 650 ng total RNA. Construction of the TCRbeta libraries relied on three nested rounds of multiplex PCR, following a slightly modified ARM-PCR procedure. Multiplex TRBV1-TRBV30 forward primers and a Cbeta reverse primer were used in the first two PCR rounds, each of which was run for around 10 cycles. TCRdb's own reprocessing of the public reads used fastp at Q25 and MiXCR and kept productive beta chains. For every CDR3 protein sequence, its rows merge into one entry that carries the most common genes and DNA. For this sample the table gives roughly 22,000 distinct CDR3 sequences, of which 65% to 85% were detected only once. Of the sample, approximately 40% is held by the ten largest clones.

Without any cell sorting, total RNA and DNA were co-extracted from around 18-30 mg of bulk tissue using the AllPrep DNA/RNA mini kit. The sequenced sample was liver tumor tissue from sampling region 2. Sample cell subset or site, as interpreted from the label and publication: tumor region T2, inferior pole. The receptors derive from a woman aged 25 to 45 with primary liver carcinoma and hepatitis B virus infection.

To note about this clonotype: The CDR3 carries no conserved terminal phenylalanine or tryptophan, so it likely arises from a read error. In DNA form, the CDR3 reads TGTGCCAGCAGCCAGGAACACCTAGGACACGGGGGACCGCACGAGCAGTACTTA. This gives the protein CASSQEHLGHGGPHEQYL. The chain combines TRBV4-2 with TRBJ2-7; possible D gene TRBD2, 6 bases. The CDR3 is 18 residues long. In germline, CDR1 is LGHNA, CDR2 YNFKEQ. V gave up 3 bases and J gave up 5 bases, with 26 bases separating them.

On this clonotype itself: At one of its ends the junction is not consistent with the germline gene, which may arise from a read error. The V and J genes are TRBV5-6 and TRBJ2-1; D not resolved. This CDR3 contains 13 residues. Germline CDR1 reads SGHDT; CDR2 reads YYEEEE. The CDR3 region is CTSSPQWYNEQFF. In DNA form, the CDR3 reads TGTACCAGCAGCCCGCAGTGGTATAATGAGCAATTCTTC.

In regard to this clonotype: No conserved phenylalanine or tryptophan ends this CDR3, so it is likely a read error. The V call is TRBV11-2, the J call TRBJ2-2, with TRBD2 matching over 7 bases. Germline CDR1 SGHAT, CDR2 FQNNGV. After removal of 4 bases from V and 0 bases from J, the junction contained 11 bases not matched to a gene. This CDR3 has 18 amino acids. CDR3 in DNA: TGTGCCAGCAGCTCATCCCGAACGGGAGGCCCGAACACCGGGGAGCTGTTTCTT. It specifies CASSSSRTGGPNTGELFL.

A word on this clonotype: The junction differs from germline at one of its ends, possibly a read error. The V and J genes are TRBV6-1 and TRBJ2-2; D is perhaps TRBD1 or TRBD2 (6 bases each). CDR3 length equals 19 residues. Germline V gene data show CDR1 as MNHNS and CDR2 as SASEGT. As DNA, the CDR3 is TGTACCAGGAGTGAAATCCTTCCCGGGGGCGCCGCGAACACCGGGGAGCTGTTTTTT. This gives the protein CTRSEILPGGAANTGELFF.

Notes on this clonotype: Germline and junction disagree at one end, which may indicate a read error. The chain recombines TRBV11-2 with TRBJ2-5; D remains unclear. CDR3 length: 13 amino acids. Germline assignment: CDR1 SGHAT and CDR2 FQNNGV. CDR3 protein: CASSPRHVETLYF. The CDR3 DNA is TGTGCCAGCAGCCCTAGACATGTAGAGACCCTGTACTTC.

With respect to this clonotype: The junction differs from germline at one of its ends, possibly a read error. The rearrangement links TRBV11-2 to TRBJ2-2, with 8 bases fitting TRBD2. Per germline, CDR1 SGHAT and CDR2 FQNNGV. The CDR3 covers 18 residues. In nucleotides, the CDR3 is TGTGTCAGCAACTCACCCCGAGCGGGAGACCCGAACACCGGGGAGCTGTTTTTT. This sequence encodes CVSNSPRAGDPNTGELFF.

Remarks on this clonotype: At one end the junction does not follow the germline gene, possibly because of a read error. The chain is built from TRBV5-4 and TRBJ2-2; the D gene could be TRBD1 or TRBD2 (5 bases each). Germline CDR1 reads SGHNT; CDR2 reads YYREEE (reference sequence). The CDR3 runs to 19 residues. Here the CDR3 reads CAGSLALGPAAGGTGELFF. CDR3 in DNA: TGTGCCGGCAGCTTGGCCTTGGGGCCCGCAGCAGGAGGCACCGGGGAGCTGTTTTTT.

To note about this clonotype: The conserved phenylalanine or tryptophan normally closing the CDR3 is absent here, so this likely arose from a read error. This chain joins TRBV5-4 and TRBJ2-1, with 7 bases matching TRBD2. The CDR3 spans 16 residues. The V and J ends lost 2 bases and 7 bases, in that order; junction bases with no gene match: 12. Germline assignment: CDR1 SGHNT and CDR2 YYREEE (reference sequence). The CDR3 sequence: CASSFPNGRSRNEQFL. As DNA, the CDR3 is TGTGCCAGCAGCTTCCCCAACGGGAGGAGTCGGAATGAGCAGTTCCTC.

The V and J genes are TRBV5-4 and TRBJ1-2; D not resolved. The CDR3 sequence is 15 residues long. Germline CDR1 and CDR2: SGHNT and YYREEE (reference sequence). The CDR3 nucleotides are TGTACCAACAGCTTGGGATGGCAGGCTATCTATGGCTACACCTTC. It codes for CTNSLGWQAIYGYTF.

This clonotype was recorded once. The junction departs from germline at one end; a sequencing error may be responsible. V usage is TRBV24-1 and J usage is TRBJ2-3; D possibly corresponds to TRBD1 (5 bases). The CDR3 contains 17 residues. From germline, CDR1 is KGHDR and CDR2 SFDVKD. The DNA of the CDR3 is TGTACCGCCAGTGATGGTATATGGACAACCCCCGGAGATACGCAGTGTTTT. This encodes CTASDGIWTTPGDTQCF.

This clonotype was counted once. This may be a read error, as it is one base from a much larger clone. The rearrangement links TRBV5-6 to TRBJ2-1; D is ambiguous. From germline, CDR1 is SGHDT and CDR2 YYEEEE. This CDR3 has 13 residues. The CDR3 loop reads CASSPLAYNEQIF. CDR3 DNA: TGTGCCAGCAGCCCATTGGCCTACAATGAGCAGATCTTC.

With regard to this clonotype: The conserved phenylalanine or tryptophan normally closing the CDR3 is absent here, so this likely arose from a read error. The chain employs TRBV6-5 and TRBJ2-2; the match to TRBD1 covers 8 bases. Trimming removed 5 bases from V and 9 bases from J; junction bases left unmatched: 11. CDR1 and CDR2 (germline): MNHEY, SVGAGI. This CDR3 contains 15 residues. This CDR3 is CASSPRTGFSRELFS. In DNA form, the CDR3 reads TGTGCCAGCAGTCCGCGGACAGGGTTCAGCAGGGAGCTGTTTTCT.

The J gene is TRBJ1-5, the V gene TRBV12-3 or TRBV12-4, with D unclear. The CDR3 covers 13 residues. V was clipped by 1 base and J by 0 bases, with 1 base between them. As DNA, the CDR3 is TGTGCCAGCAGTTTAGTTAGCAATCAGCCCCAGCATTTT. Encoded protein: CASSLVSNQPQHF.

This clonotype was seen once. Since no conserved phenylalanine or tryptophan closes the CDR3, a read error is the likely cause. The chain recombines TRBV5-5 with TRBJ1-3, with unresolved D. The V gene's germline CDR1 is SGHKS and CDR2 YYEKEE (reference sequence). The CDR3 length is 14 residues. The CDR3 region has the DNA TGCGCGAGCAGCTTGGGTGGTTCTGGAAACACCATATATCTT. Its protein product is CASSLGGSGNTIYL.

In regard to this clonotype: A read error may produce the germline difference seen at one junction end. The chain links TRBV4-2 to TRBJ1-2; D is unresolved. CDR1 is LGHNA and CDR2 is YNFKEQ in the germline V gene. The CDR3 runs 17 residues. The DNA of the CDR3 is TGTGCCAGCAGCCAAGTCTCACTAGGCCAACGAAGCCATGGCTATACCTTC. Its protein product is CASSQVSLGQRSHGYTF.

The table lists this clonotype with a count of one. Germline is not matched at one junction end, which may reflect a read error. The rearrangement links TRBV5-4 to TRBJ2-3; TRBD1 might be the D (5 bases). Germline-derived CDR1 and CDR2 are SGHNT and YYREEE (reference sequence). CDR3 length equals 17 residues. CDR3 nucleotide sequence: TGTTCCAGCTGCGTAGACAGACACCCTCCACCCACAGATACGCAGTATTTT. It is translated as CSSCVDRHPPPTDTQYF.

The rearrangement uses TRBV5-4 and TRBJ2-3, with D possibly being TRBD2 (6 bases). Germline V gene data show CDR1 as SGHNT and CDR2 as YYREEE (reference sequence). The CDR3 totals 13 residues. The CDR3 DNA reads TGTGCTAGCGGCCCGAGGTTGGGAGATACGCAGTATTTT. Its protein product is CASGPRLGDTQYF.

As concerns this clonotype: It may be a read error: a sequence one base away is much more abundant. The gene calls are TRBV20-1 and TRBJ1-2; tentative D call: TRBD1 (5 bases). The CDR3 sequence is 14 residues long. In germline, CDR1 is DFQATT, CDR2 SNEGSKA (reference sequence). The DNA for the CDR3 is TGCAGTGCTAGAGATGACAGTCAAACTATTGGCTACAGCTTC. It codes for CSARDDSQTIGYSF.

A word on this clonotype: One end of the junction varies from germline; a read error may be responsible. CDR3 sequence (DNA): TGCAGTGCTAGAAATTCCCGGGGGACTAGCGGGAGCTATGAGCGGTTCTTC. This translates into CSARNSRGTSGSYERFF. The chain employs TRBV20-1 and TRBJ2-1; TRBD2 matches at 14 bases. Germline CDR1 and CDR2: DFQATT and SNEGSKA (reference sequence). The CDR3 sequence is 17 residues long.

Comments on this clonotype: No conserved phenylalanine or tryptophan ends this CDR3, so it is likely a read error. Because the CDR3's place on the DNA is in doubt, the DNA is left out and the CDR3 is given as listed by TCRdb. This rearrangement joins TRBV7-8 to TRBJ2-5; no DNA check was done on the table's D call, TRBD2. CDR1 SGHVS and CDR2 FQNEAQ come from the germline V gene. 18 amino acids form the CDR3, both terminal residues included. The CDR3 loop reads CASSLGGPSGSYQETRYV.

The chain employs TRBV4-3 and TRBJ2-3; unclear D gene. CDR1 is LGHNA and CDR2 is YSLEER in the germline V gene. The CDR3 is made up of 18 amino acids. Trimming removed 3 bases from V and 5 bases from J, with 24 bases in between. CDR3 residues: CASSQSVSLGDPEDTQYF. DNA of the CDR3: TGCGCCAGCAGCCAGTCGGTCTCGCTGGGTGATCCCGAAGATACGCAGTATTTT.

To note about this clonotype: The germline gene is not matched at one end of the junction; a read error may be the cause. V is TRBV11-2 and J is TRBJ2-5; D not resolved. The CDR3 is 12 residues long. Germline assignment: CDR1 SGHAT and CDR2 FQNNGV. The CDR3 protein is CTSNLEERAQYF. Written as DNA, the CDR3 is TGTACCAGCAACTTAGAGGAAAGGGCCCAGTACTTC.

As for this clonotype: One end of the junction is discordant with germline, which a read error may explain. Here the CDR3 reads CRALRDFNDQFF. The CDR3 region has the DNA TGCAGAGCCCTAAGGGACTTCAATGATCAGTTCTTC. V usage is TRBV29-1 and J usage is TRBJ2-1, with D possibly being TRBD2 (6 bases). The CDR3 totals 12 residues. CDR1 SQVTM and CDR2 ANQGSEA come from the germline V gene.

Turning to this clonotype: A clone one base away is much larger, so this may be a read error. The genes are TRBV7-9 and TRBJ2-7; D remains ambiguous. The germline CDR1 and CDR2 sequences are SEHNR and FQNEAQ (reference sequence). CDR3 length: 12 residues. Trimming pared 1 base from V and 9 bases from J, leaving 10 bases between. The CDR3 nucleotides read TGTGCCAGCAGCTTAGTTCCCAACACGCAGTACTTC. It yields the protein CASSLVPNTQYF.

On this clonotype itself: A junction end diverges from the germline sequence, so it may reflect a read error. V and J are TRBV11-2 and TRBJ2-7; no clear D gene. This CDR3 has 13 residues. Germline-derived CDR1 and CDR2 are SGHAT and FQNNGV. The CDR3 reads CASTLGSMYEQYF. In DNA, the CDR3 is TGTGCCAGCACCTTAGGCTCAATGTACGAGCAGTACTTC. Based on the CDR3 plus reference TRBV11-2 and TRBJ2-7, the full variable domain is EAGVAQSPRYKIIEKRQSVAFWCNPISGHATLYWYQQILGQGPKLLIQFQNNGVVDDSQLPKDRFSAERLKGVDSTLKIQPAKLEDSAVYLCASTLGSMYEQYFGPGTRLTVT.